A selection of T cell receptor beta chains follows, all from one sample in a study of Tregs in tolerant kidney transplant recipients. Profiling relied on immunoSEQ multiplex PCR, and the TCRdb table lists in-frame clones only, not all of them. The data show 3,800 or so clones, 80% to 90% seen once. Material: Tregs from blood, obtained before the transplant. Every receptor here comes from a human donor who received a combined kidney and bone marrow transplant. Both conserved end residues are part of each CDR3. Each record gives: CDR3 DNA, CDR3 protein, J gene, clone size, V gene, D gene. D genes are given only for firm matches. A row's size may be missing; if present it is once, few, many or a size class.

TGTGCCAGCAGTCCGAGGGCTGGGGCTAGCGGGAGAGCTGTCACAGATACGCAGTATTTT | CASSPRAGASGRAVTDTQYF | TRBJ2-3 | - | TRBV28 | TRBD2
TGTGCCAGCAGCTTAGATCCGCAAGAGACCCAGTACTTC | CASSLDPQETQYF | TRBJ2-5 | - | TRBV7-2 | -
TGTGCCTGGAGTGGGACAGGGTCCTACGAGCAGTACTTC | CAWSGTGSYEQYF | TRBJ2-7 | - | TRBV30 | TRBD1
TGTGCCAGCAGACTCAGGGTCTACGAGCAGTACTTC | CASRLRVYEQYF | TRBJ2-7 | - | TRBV2 | -
TGTGCCAGTAGTCCGCTCACCGGGACTACCTACTACAATGAGCAGTTCTTC | CASSPLTGTTYYNEQFF | TRBJ2-1 | - | TRBV19 | TRBD2
TGTGCCAGCATCCTATCCAGGGGATCGAGCTCCTACGAGCAGTACTTC | CASILSRGSSSYEQYF | TRBJ2-7 | - | TRBV6-6 | -
TGTGCCAGCAGCTTAGATAGTGACGGGACCTACGAGCAGTACTTC | CASSLDSDGTYEQYF | TRBJ2-7 | once | TRBV11-2 | -
TGTGCCAGCTCACTAGAGGACAGAGAGTCCTACGAGCAGTACTTC | CASSLEDRESYEQYF | TRBJ2-7 | - | TRBV18 | -
TGTGCCAGCTCACCACGAGGGATAGTAACAGATACGCAGTATTTT | CASSPRGIVTDTQYF | TRBJ2-3 | once | TRBV18 | -
TGTGCCAGCAGCTTAGCGAGCGGGACTAGCGGCACCACTAATGAGCAGTTCTTC | CASSLASGTSGTTNEQFF | TRBJ2-1 | - | TRBV7-9 | TRBD2
TGTGCCAGCAGCTTGGAGGCGGGGGGCCACGAGCAGTACTTC | CASSLEAGGHEQYF | TRBJ2-7 | - | TRBV7-3 | TRBD2
TGTGCCAGCAGTGGGGGGAGGGGGAACACCGGGGAGCTGTTTTTT | CASSGGRGNTGELFF | TRBJ2-2 | - | TRBV2 | TRBD2
TGTGCCAGCAGTTTACGGGGGGAGAGCAATCAGCCCCAGCATTTT | CASSLRGESNQPQHF | TRBJ1-5 | - | TRBV28 | -
TGTGCCAGCAGTGATCAGGTAGGCTACGAGCAGTACTTC | CASSDQVGYEQYF | TRBJ2-7 | - | TRBV2 | -
TGTGCCTGGAGTTTTGCTGCAGGATACAATGAGCAGTTCTTC | CAWSFAAGYNEQFF | TRBJ2-1 | - | TRBV30 | -
TGTGCCAGCAGCTTACACTCCTACGAGCAGTACTTC | CASSLHSYEQYF | TRBJ2-7 | - | TRBV7-9 | -
TGCAGCGATCTACAGGGGGGCACTGAAGCTTTCTTT | CSDLQGGTEAFF | TRBJ1-1 | - | TRBV29-1 | TRBD1
TGCAGCGTAAATAGCGGGAGTTGGCACGAGCAGTACTTC | CSVNSGSWHEQYF | TRBJ2-7 | once | TRBV29-1 | TRBD2
TGCGCCAGCAGCTTTGGGCATCCGGGACAGGGGCACACTGAAGCTTTCTTT | CASSFGHPGQGHTEAFF | TRBJ1-1 | - | TRBV5-1 | TRBD1
TGTGCCAGCAGCTTGTGGGGGCAAGGCTACACCTTC | CASSLWGQGYTF | TRBJ1-2 | few | TRBV5-6 | -
TGTGCTAGCAGCTTAGCGGGAGGTCCGGATGAGCAGTTCTTC | CASSLAGGPDEQFF | TRBJ2-1 | - | TRBV7-7 | TRBD2
TGCAACACAGGGGATCAGCCCCAGCATTTT | CNTGDQPQHF | TRBJ1-5 | - | TRBV20-1 | TRBD1
TGTGCCAGCAGTTTAGGTAGTTGGGGCGCTGGGGCCAACGTCCTGACTTTC | CASSLGSWGAGANVLTF | TRBJ2-6 | - | TRBV27 | -
TGTGCCAGCAGTGTAGGTGGGACAAGGGATGGCTACACCTTC | CASSVGGTRDGYTF | TRBJ1-2 | - | TRBV2 | -
TGTGCCAGCAGCTTAGCTGGCGGTAGCACAGATACGCAGTATTTT | CASSLAGGSTDTQYF | TRBJ2-3 | once | TRBV7-2 | -
TGTGCCGGTGTGCCGGGGTCGGGACTAAATGGCGGCTACACCTTC | CAGVPGSGLNGGYTF | TRBJ1-2 | few | TRBV30 | -
TGTGCCAGCAGTGACCACAGCGGGACTAACATTCAGTACTTC | CASSDHSGTNIQYF | TRBJ2-4 | - | TRBV2 | TRBD2
TGTGCCAGTAGTTCGGGACAGGGAGGGAGAGGTCAGCCCCAGCATTTT | CASSSGQGGRGQPQHF | TRBJ1-5 | - | TRBV19 | TRBD1
TGTGCCAGCAGCCCACCCCTTGGTGGGGCGGGAAGACACAGTGAGCAGTTCTTC | CASSPPLGGAGRHSEQFF | TRBJ2-1 | - | TRBV7-9 | -
TGTGCCAGCTCACAGGGGGCCATAAGCACAGATACGCAGTATTTT | CASSQGAISTDTQYF | TRBJ2-3 | - | TRBV18 | TRBD1
TGTGCCAGTAGTATAGCGGGAGGTTCCTACGAGCAGTACTTC | CASSIAGGSYEQYF | TRBJ2-7 | - | TRBV19 | TRBD2
TGTGCCAGCATGGGACAGGGGAAAAGCACAGATACGCAGTATTTT | CASMGQGKSTDTQYF | TRBJ2-3 | - | TRBV2 | TRBD1
TGTGCCAGCAGCTTAGGGGCGAACAATGAGCAGTTCTTC | CASSLGANNEQFF | TRBJ2-1 | - | TRBV7-8 | -
TGTGCCAGCTCATTACAAGAGACCCAGTACTTC | CASSLQETQYF | TRBJ2-5 | - | TRBV18 | -
TGTGCCAGCAGGCAAACAGGGTCTCCCCTATCCTACGAGCAGTACTTC | CASRQTGSPLSYEQYF | TRBJ2-7 | - | TRBV27 | -
TGCGCCAGCAGCCAAGGGCGGGAGGCCCTTAAAAATGAGCAGTTCTTC | CASSQGREALKNEQFF | TRBJ2-1 | few | TRBV4-1 | TRBD2
TGTGCCAGCAGTGTCGATGTGACTATGGGGTACGAGCAGTACTTC | CASSVDVTMGYEQYF | TRBJ2-7 | - | TRBV2 | -
TGTGCCAGCAGACCCACCCCGGGACAGATGAATGAAAAACTGTTTTTT | CASRPTPGQMNEKLFF | TRBJ1-4 | - | TRBV6-6 | TRBD1
TGTGCCAGCAGCTCGTGGGGCAATGAGCAGTACTTC | CASSSWGNEQYF | TRBJ2-7 | - | TRBV28 | -
TGTGCCAGTAGTATGGTAGGGGGGAACACTGAAGCTTTCTTT | CASSMVGGNTEAFF | TRBJ1-1 | - | TRBV19 | -
TGTGCCAGCAGCTTACTGTGGTCCCCGGGTGGAAACACCATATATTTT | CASSLLWSPGGNTIYF | TRBJ1-3 | - | TRBV11-2 | -
TGTGCCAGCAGCCCCGATAGCGGGAGCTGGTTGATTCAGTACTTC | CASSPDSGSWLIQYF | TRBJ2-4 | - | TRBV6-1 | TRBD2
TGTGCCAGCACCCTGGACAGGGTTGTTACTGGAAACACCATATATTTT | CASTLDRVVTGNTIYF | TRBJ1-3 | - | TRBV2 | TRBD1
TGTGCCAGCTCAGCCCCGAGGACGGACTCCCTCAGTGGCTACACCTTC | CASSAPRTDSLSGYTF | TRBJ1-2 | - | TRBV18 | -
TGTGACAGCAGTCGGGATCCGAACACCGGGGAGCTGTTTTTT | CDSSRDPNTGELFF | TRBJ2-2 | - | TRBV21-1 | -
TGTGCCACCAGCAGAGGCGGGAGGGAAAACATTCAGTACTTC | CATSRGGRENIQYF | TRBJ2-4 | - | TRBV15 | TRBD2
TGTGCCAGCTCACCACGGGCAGGCTCCCAAGAGACCCAGTACTTC | CASSPRAGSQETQYF | TRBJ2-5 | - | TRBV18 | -
TGTGCCAGCAGCCAAGGACCGGACAGGGTGCGGTATGGCTACACCTTC | CASSQGPDRVRYGYTF | TRBJ1-2 | - | TRBV4-2 | TRBD1
TGTGCCAGCAGGAGAACAGGGGGCATGGATGGCTACACCTTC | CASRRTGGMDGYTF | TRBJ1-2 | - | TRBV6-1 | TRBD1
TGCGCCAGCAGCTTTCGTAGGGGGCCTTCCTACGAGCAGTACTTC | CASSFRRGPSYEQYF | TRBJ2-7 | - | TRBV5-1 | TRBD1
TGTGCCAGCAGTTTGGGACAGGGTCAGGGAGGCTACACCTTC | CASSLGQGQGGYTF | TRBJ1-2 | - | TRBV28 | TRBD1
TGTGCCATCAGTGAAGGAGGACGCGGGACCCAGTACTTC | CAISEGGRGTQYF | TRBJ2-5 | - | TRBV10-3 | -
TGCAGCGTTGATGCAGGGTCCAATGAGCAGTTCTTC | CSVDAGSNEQFF | TRBJ2-1 | - | TRBV29-1 | -
TGCGCCAGCAGCCAAGACAGGGGGCGAGACTACACCTTC | CASSQDRGRDYTF | TRBJ1-2 | - | TRBV4-3 | TRBD1
TGTGCCACCAGCAGAGATATAAATGGCTACACCTTC | CATSRDINGYTF | TRBJ1-2 | - | TRBV15 | -
TGTGCCAGCAGAGTTGATAGCGGGAGCACAGATACGCAGTATTTT | CASRVDSGSTDTQYF | TRBJ2-3 | - | TRBV2 | TRBD2
TGTGCCAGCACCGACAGGGGGCAGTGGGCCAACGTCCTGACTTTC | CASTDRGQWANVLTF | TRBJ2-6 | - | TRBV28 | TRBD1
TGTGCCAGCGGGTCCAGCAGTTTAGTCCCCGACAGCCGCACAGATACGCAGTATTTT | CASGSSSLVPDSRTDTQYF | TRBJ2-3 | few | TRBV27 | -